The 21 T cell receptor beta chains reported below all come from one sample, sequenced in a study of T cell repertoires in cytomegalovirus infection. TCRdb recomputed calls from the reads with MiXCR, one row per CDR3 protein. The sample carries some 590,000 distinct CDR3 sequences, about 40% recorded once. No antigen has been identified for these receptors. The sequencing used cultured PBMCs, collected from culture after CMV antigen stimulation. The receptor source for this set is a human donor in good health (CMV status not recorded). Some clones in this sample may be carry-over from other donors' samples.

This clonotype was counted many times. The V gene is TRBV7-2, the J gene TRBJ2-3; no definite D call. Germline V gives CDR1 SGHTA, CDR2 FQGNSA. The CDR3 runs 13 residues. Trimming shortened V by 4 bases and J by 2 bases, and 7 bases separated the two germline ends. The CDR3 reads CASSSPNTDTQYF. The CDR3, as DNA: TGTGCCAGCAGCTCGCCTAACACAGATACGCAGTATTTT.

The rearrangement uses TRBV2 and TRBJ1-4; D not resolved. Germline assignment: CDR1 SNHLY and CDR2 FYNNEI. V lost 4 bases, J lost 4 bases, and 7 bases lay in between. The CDR3 extends over 13 amino acids. The CDR3 sequence: CASSVKHNEKLFF. The CDR3 DNA reads TGTGCCAGCAGTGTGAAGCATAATGAAAAACTGTTTTTT.

The J gene is TRBJ2-5, the V gene TRBV7-4, with D tentatively TRBD2 (5 bases). Trimming removed 5 bases from V and 3 bases from J, with 16 bases in between. The CDR3 contains 15 residues. CDR1 is SGHVT, CDR2 SQSDAQ, per germline. CDR3 residues: CASSAPPGDKETQYF. The DNA of the CDR3 is TGTGCCAGCAGCGCCCCACCCGGGGATAAAGAGACCCAGTACTTC. Filled out from reference TRBV7-4 and TRBJ2-5, the complete variable domain reads GAGVSQSPRYKVAKRGRDVALRCDSISGHVTLYWYRQTLGQGSEVLTYSQSDAQRDKSGRPSGRFSAERPERSVSTLKIQRTEQGDSAVYLCASSAPPGDKETQYFGPGTRLLVL.

The genes are TRBV19 and TRBJ2-3, with TRBD1 as a possible D gene (6 bases). Germline loops: CDR1 LNHDA, CDR2 SQIVND (reference sequence). The CDR3 spans 14 residues. V gave up 0 bases and J gave up 9 bases, with 13 bases separating them. Written as DNA, the CDR3 is TGTGCCAGTAGTATAGATCTGGGACAAAGGACGCAGTATTTT. As protein: CASSIDLGQRTQYF.

This chain joins TRBV4-3 and TRBJ2-2; the D is unclear. Germline values: CDR1 LGHNA, CDR2 YSLEER. The V end lost 2 bases, the J end lost 1 base, and 8 bases lay between the germline ends. This CDR3 is 15 amino acids long. CDR3 in DNA: TGCGCCAGCAGCCAAAGGATCCGGAACACCGGGGAGCTGTTTTTT. Protein: CASSQRIRNTGELFF.

The chain is built from TRBV6-6 and TRBJ2-1, with D tentatively TRBD1 or TRBD2 (5 bases each). In germline, CDR1 is MNHNY, CDR2 SVGAGI (reference sequence). CDR3 length equals 12 residues. Trimming removed 3 bases from V and 9 bases from J, with 9 bases in between. Written as DNA, the CDR3 is TGTGCCAGCAGTTATATGAGGGGTGAGCAGTTCTTC. It translates to CASSYMRGEQFF.

This clonotype has a handful of counts. The chain combines TRBV11-2 with TRBJ2-2, with TRBD2 matching over 8 bases. V dropped 7 bases and J dropped 2; count of bases not matched to a gene: 3. The CDR3 totals 14 residues. Germline CDR1 reads SGHAT; CDR2 reads FQNNGV. CDR3 sequence (DNA): TGTGCCAGCATTAGCGGGGCAAACACCGGGGAGCTGTTTTTT. Translating gives CASISGANTGELFF.

The chain uses TRBV11-2 and TRBJ2-4; 7 bases are shared with TRBD1. The CDR3 has 15 residues. V lost 5 bases to trimming and J lost 2 bases; unmatched junction nucleotides: 6. Germline loops: CDR1 SGHAT, CDR2 FQNNGV. The CDR3 region is CASSQGQNSKNIQYF. CDR3 sequence (DNA): TGTGCCAGCAGCCAGGGACAGAATTCCAAAAACATTCAGTACTTC. The whole variable domain, filled in from reference TRBV11-2 and TRBJ2-4, reads EAGVAQSPRYKIIEKRQSVAFWCNPISGHATLYWYQQILGQGPKLLIQFQNNGVVDDSQLPKDRFSAERLKGVDSTLKIQPAKLEDSAVYLCASSQGQNSKNIQYFGAGTRLSVL.

This clonotype was seen more than once but under ten times. This chain joins TRBV4-2 and TRBJ2-3; weak D call: TRBD2 (7 bases). The CDR3 runs 17 residues. Germline V gene data show CDR1 as LGHNA and CDR2 as YNFKEQ. Trimming pared 3 bases from V and 2 bases from J, leaving 18 bases between. The CDR3 DNA follows: TGTGCCAGCAGCCATGGAGGCGGGGGCTACCCCACAGATACGCAGTATTTT. Its protein product is CASSHGGGGYPTDTQYF.

The J gene is TRBJ1-3, the V gene TRBV6-5; D perhaps matches TRBD1 (5 bases). The CDR3 has 14 residues. Trimming removed 4 bases from V and 7 bases from J, with 14 bases in between. The germline V gene encodes CDR1 MNHEY and CDR2 SVGAGI. Here the CDR3 reads CASSSAGTFNTIYF. For the CDR3, the DNA is TGTGCCAGCAGTTCCGCCGGGACCTTCAACACCATATATTTT.

This clonotype came up a few times. This chain connects TRBV7-9 to TRBJ1-3, with D possibly being TRBD1 (5 bases). The V gene lost 4 bases and the J gene lost 4 bases, with 20 bases spanning the gap. This CDR3 has 17 amino acids. Germline CDR1 reads SEHNR; CDR2 reads FQNEAQ (reference sequence). The CDR3 sequence: CASSSSPGTEGGNTIYF. As DNA, the CDR3 is TGTGCCAGCAGCTCCAGCCCAGGGACGGAAGGAGGAAACACCATATATTTT.

V usage is TRBV5-5 and J usage is TRBJ2-2; TRBD2 matches 7 bases. The V and J ends lost 6 bases and 0 bases, in that order; junction bases with no gene match: 14. The CDR3 covers 18 residues. Germline V gene lookup returns CDR1 SGHKS and CDR2 YYEKEE (reference sequence). This chain's CDR3 is CASTPRVEGTTNTGELFF. CDR3 sequence (DNA): TGTGCCAGCACCCCAAGGGTAGAGGGGACTACGAACACCGGGGAGCTGTTTTTT.

J is TRBJ1-1 and V is TRBV19; the D is unclear. CDR1 and CDR2 from the germline V gene are LNHDA and SQIVND (reference sequence). This CDR3 comprises 13 residues. Trimming cost V 7 bases and J 3 bases, with 12 bases left between them. The CDR3 DNA reads as TGTGCCAGTAACCCTGACCGGTACACTGAAGCTTTCTTT. It specifies CASNPDRYTEAFF.

This clonotype was picked up one time. The rearrangement links TRBV5-6 to TRBJ2-5, with D possibly being TRBD2 (6 bases). V was trimmed by 0 bases and J by 4 bases, leaving 19 bases between them. The CDR3 contains 17 residues. Germline V lookup: CDR1 SGHDT, CDR2 YYEEEE. Written as DNA, the CDR3 is TGTGCCAGCAGCTTGGCCGGGGTTGGGGCCGGGGGAGAGACCCAGTACTTC. Its protein is CASSLAGVGAGGETQYF.

The chain employs TRBV4-1 and TRBJ1-5; TRBD1 might be the D (5 bases). CDR3 length equals 14 residues. Deletions cut 4 bases from V and 6 bases from J, with 13 bases between. Germline CDR1 MGHRA, CDR2 YSYEKL. In DNA, the CDR3 is TGCGCCAGCAGCCTCACTCAGGGACCTCAGCCCCAGCATTTT. This codes for CASSLTQGPQPQHF.

This rearrangement joins TRBV5-4 to TRBJ1-5; 8 positions match TRBD1. Germline assignment: CDR1 SGHNT and CDR2 YYREEE (reference sequence). Trimming took 4 bases from V and 6 from J; bases not matched to a gene: 9. The CDR3 is made up of 15 amino acids. CDR3 amino acids: CASSEGQGWGQPQHF. The DNA for the CDR3 is TGTGCCAGCAGCGAAGGACAGGGTTGGGGTCAGCCCCAGCATTTT.

This clonotype showed up many times. The chain employs TRBV7-2 and TRBJ2-1; 9 bases match TRBD2. V lost 5 bases and J lost 2; bases outside the gene matches: 7. This CDR3 region has 16 residues. The germline V gene has CDR1 SGHTA and CDR2 FQGNSA. The CDR3 is CASSRMGTSTYNEQFF. The CDR3, as DNA: TGTGCCAGCAGCCGTATGGGGACTAGCACCTACAATGAGCAGTTCTTC. Variable domain in full (rest from reference TRBV7-2 and TRBJ2-1): GAGVSQSPSNKVTEKGKDVELRCDPISGHTALYWYRQSLGQGLEFLIYFQGNSAPDKSGLPSDRFSAERTGGSVSTLTIQRTQQEDSAVYLCASSRMGTSTYNEQFFGPGTRLTVL.

The chain carries TRBV7-2 and TRBJ1-6, with 8 bases fitting TRBD1. Germline CDR1 SGHTA, CDR2 FQGNSA. This CDR3 is built from 16 residues. V lost 5 bases to trimming and J lost 7 bases; unmatched junction nucleotides: 10. The CDR3 region has the DNA TGTGCCAGCAGCGGAAGAAGGACAGGGACGAATTCACCCCTCCACTTT. Translation: CASSGRRTGTNSPLHF.

The gene calls are TRBV4-1 and TRBJ2-7; 8 positions match TRBD2. The V gene's germline CDR1 is MGHRA and CDR2 YSYEKL. V shed 0 bases, J shed 5 bases, and the junction held 3 bases outside the gene matches. The CDR3 consists of 14 residues. The CDR3, as DNA: TGCGCCAGCAGCCAAGATAGACTAGCGCACGAGCAGTACTTC. It encodes CASSQDRLAHEQYF.

DNA for the CDR3: TGTGCCAGCAGCTCCTTAGCGGGGGCCAGCCAAGAGACCCAGTACTTC. It encodes CASSSLAGASQETQYF. V and J are TRBV5-5 and TRBJ2-5; TRBD2 matches at 9 bases. V was clipped by 3 bases and J by 1 base; unmatched bases: 7. The CDR3 runs to 16 residues. From germline, CDR1 is SGHKS and CDR2 YYEKEE (reference sequence).

The chain links TRBV7-2 to TRBJ2-5; 7 bases fit TRBD1. Trimming cost V 5 bases and J 5 bases; bases outside gene matches: 11. CDR3 length: 15 residues. CDR1 SGHTA and CDR2 FQGNSA come from the germline V gene. The CDR3 DNA follows: TGTGCCAGCAGCCTAGGTGTACAGGGGCAGGAGACCCAGTACTTC. It specifies CASSLGVQGQETQYF.